The source of this T cell receptor (beta chain) is a study of T cell responses to AZD1222 COVID-19 vaccine. Only in-frame clones appear in the TCRdb table, and some are missing; sequencing was by immunoSEQ multiplex PCR. Counted here are around 120,000 clones, approximately 90% occurring once; the ten biggest clones make up roughly 1.5%. V lost 0 bases and J lost 2, with 7 bases in between. CDR3 length: 14 residues. Per the germline V gene, CDR1 is SGHRS and CDR2 is YFSETQ. The sample consisted of peripheral blood, taken 28 days after the second AZD1222 dose. The source is an adult who received the AZD1222 COVID-19 vaccine. The chain employs TRBV5-1 and TRBJ2-3; D unresolved. CDR3 loop: CASSLGSHTDTQYF. In nucleotides, the CDR3 is TGCGCCAGCAGCTTGGGCTCTCACACAGATACGCAGTATTTT. Combining the CDR3 with reference TRBV5-1 and TRBJ2-3 gives the whole variable domain KAGVTQTPRYLIKTRGQQVTLSCSPISGHRSVSWYQQTPGQGLQFLFEYFSETQRNKGNFPGRFSGRQFSNSRSEMNVSTLELGDSALYLCASSLGSHTDTQYFGPGTRLTVL.